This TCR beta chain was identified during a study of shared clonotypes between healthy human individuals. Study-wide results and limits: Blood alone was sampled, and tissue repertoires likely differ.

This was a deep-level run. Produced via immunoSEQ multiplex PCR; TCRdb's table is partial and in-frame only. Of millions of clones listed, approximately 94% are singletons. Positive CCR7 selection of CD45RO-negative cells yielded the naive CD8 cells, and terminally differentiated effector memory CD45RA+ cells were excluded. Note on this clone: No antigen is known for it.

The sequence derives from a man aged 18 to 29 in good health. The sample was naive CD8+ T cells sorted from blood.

The CDR3 DNA is TGTGCCAGCAGTTCGCCCAGTGAGACAGGGGACCCCTACGAGCAGTACTTC. It specifies CASSSPSETGDPYEQYF. V usage is TRBV27 and J usage is TRBJ2-7; 8 bases are a match to TRBD1. CDR3 size: 17 residues. Germline V lookup: CDR1 MNHEY, CDR2 SMNVEV (reference sequence). J was trimmed by 2 bases and V by 4 bases; bases with no gene match: 13.